Listed below are T cell receptor beta chains from one sample, sequenced in a study of T-cell reconstitution after alpha-beta-depleted transplantation in children. TCRdb independently ran MiXCR on the PCR reads; one entry per CDR3 protein. The sample shows hundreds of thousands of distinct CDR3 sequences, 13% of them seen only once. The input for sequencing was PBMCs, taken from the stem cell graft. These receptors were taken from a human donor who donated a stem cell graft to a child with Fanconi anemia. CDR3s include the opening cysteine and the closing phenylalanine or tryptophan. A D gene is named only where the DNA matches it firmly. For some rows the clone size is stated as once, few or many, or as a class when expanded; others skip it.

abundance	v_gene	j_gene	d_gene	CDR3aa	CDR3nt
-	TRBV30	TRBJ2-7	-	CAWSDGAYEQYF	TGTGCCTGGTCGGACGGCGCCTACGAGCAGTACTTC
many	TRBV5-1	TRBJ1-2	-	CASSLGEIGASGYTF	TGCGCCAGCAGCTTGGGGGAGATTGGGGCTTCGGGCTACACCTTC
few	TRBV10-3	TRBJ2-7	TRBD1	CAISGTGAYEQYF	TGTGCCATCAGTGGGACAGGGGCATACGAGCAGTACTTC
-	TRBV12-3/TRBV12-4	TRBJ1-6	TRBD1	CASSFAGGEYSPLHF	TGTGCCAGCAGTTTCGCAGGGGGCGAGTATTCACCCCTCCACTTT
-	TRBV6-5	TRBJ2-7	TRBD1	CASSTGQGKNEQYF	TGTGCCAGCAGTACTGGACAGGGGAAGAACGAGCAGTACTTC
many	TRBV18	TRBJ2-2	-	CASSPSTNTGELFF	TGTGCCAGCTCACCATCGACCAACACCGGGGAGCTGTTTTTT
few	TRBV12-3/TRBV12-4	TRBJ1-1	-	CASISTGMGEAFF	TGTGCCAGCATTTCAACAGGGATGGGTGAAGCTTTCTTT
-	TRBV7-8	TRBJ1-1	TRBD1	CASSLSGRGGGEAFF	TGTGCCAGCAGCCTCTCGGGCAGGGGGGGTGGTGAAGCTTTCTTT
-	TRBV7-2	TRBJ1-1	-	CATSDRPFSTEAFF	TGTGCCACCTCCGACAGACCTTTCTCTACTGAAGCTTTCTTT
many	TRBV12-3/TRBV12-4	TRBJ2-1	-	CASSLGLVNEQFF	TGTGCCAGCAGTTTAGGACTGGTGAATGAGCAGTTCTTC
few	TRBV4-2	TRBJ2-5	-	CASSPTPGAGETQYF	TGTGCCAGCAGCCCAACCCCAGGGGCTGGAGAGACCCAGTACTTC
many	TRBV20-1	TRBJ1-6	-	CSARTDYNSPLHF	TGCAGTGCCCGGACGGATTATAATTCACCCCTCCACTTT
-	TRBV6-2/TRBV6-3	TRBJ2-2	-	CASSYFGRELFF	TGTGCCAGCAGTTATTTTGGCCGGGAGCTGTTTTTT
few	TRBV19	TRBJ1-5	-	CASSIGRDAFQPQHF	TGTGCCAGTAGTATCGGCAGGGACGCGTTTCAGCCCCAGCATTTT
many	TRBV6-6	TRBJ2-3	-	CATRRDPDTQYF	TGTGCCACCCGGCGGGACCCAGATACGCAGTATTTT
few	TRBV5-1	TRBJ1-1	-	CASTTLPRTDTEAFF	TGCGCCAGCACAACCCTCCCACGGACGGACACTGAAGCTTTCTTT
many	TRBV29-1	TRBJ2-1	TRBD2	CSVALAGGFNEQFF	TGCAGCGTTGCACTAGCGGGGGGCTTCAATGAGCAGTTCTTC
-	TRBV5-5	TRBJ2-5	TRBD1	CASSSLGQGRETQYF	TGTGCCAGCAGCTCTCTTGGACAGGGTCGAGAGACCCAGTACTTC
many	TRBV12-3/TRBV12-4	TRBJ2-1	-	CASSLSRGAGEQFF	TGTGCCAGCAGCCTCTCTCGGGGGGCAGGAGAGCAGTTCTTC
-	TRBV4-2	TRBJ1-4	TRBD1	CASSLTGRDEKLFF	TGTGCCAGCAGTCTGACAGGGAGGGATGAAAAACTGTTTTTT
-	TRBV6-1	TRBJ1-1	TRBD1	CANDPRDRTFAEAFF	TGTGCCAACGACCCCCGGGACAGGACCTTTGCTGAAGCTTTCTTT
-	TRBV5-1	TRBJ2-5	TRBD1	CASSINRGQTQYF	TGCGCCAGCAGCATCAACAGGGGACAGACCCAGTACTTC
many	TRBV6-1	TRBJ1-2	TRBD1	CASSEGDSSYGYTF	TGTGCCAGCAGTGAAGGGGACAGTAGCTATGGCTACACCTTC
few	TRBV18	TRBJ2-1	-	CASSLTSGVGYNEQFF	TGTGCCAGCTCACTAACCTCTGGAGTCGGCTACAATGAGCAGTTCTTC
many	TRBV24-1	TRBJ2-3	TRBD1	CATSDLSARQGVTDTQYF	TGTGCCACCAGTGATTTGTCGGCTCGACAGGGGGTTACAGATACGCAGTATTTT
few	TRBV5-1	TRBJ2-3	-	CASSLVPGGADTQYF	TGCGCCAGCAGCTTGGTTCCAGGAGGGGCAGATACGCAGTATTTT
few	TRBV9	TRBJ2-1	TRBD2	CASSVPSGAPYNEQFF	TGTGCCAGCAGCGTACCTAGCGGGGCCCCCTACAATGAGCAGTTCTTC
-	TRBV2	TRBJ1-5	-	CASSVLALGHQPQHF	TGTGCCAGCAGTGTCTTGGCCTTGGGGCATCAGCCCCAGCATTTT
-	TRBV27	TRBJ1-4	TRBD1	CASSPRRDRELATNEKLFF	TGTGCCAGCAGTCCCAGGAGGGACAGGGAGTTAGCAACTAATGAAAAACTGTTTTTT
few	TRBV10-3	TRBJ1-5	-	CAINQGGGNQPQHF	TGTGCCATCAACCAAGGGGGTGGCAATCAGCCCCAGCATTTT
few	TRBV10-3	TRBJ2-1	TRBD1	CAISPGTGSYNEQFF	TGTGCCATCAGTCCCGGGACAGGGTCCTACAATGAGCAGTTCTTC
-	TRBV7-3	TRBJ2-1	TRBD2	CARSPAGRGNEQFF	TGTGCCCGCAGCCCGGCCGGGAGGGGGAATGAGCAGTTCTTC
few	TRBV7-7	TRBJ2-5	-	CASSAGLRQTQYF	TGTGCTAGCAGCGCGGGACTCCGCCAGACCCAGTACTTC
few	TRBV5-1	TRBJ1-6	-	CASSLDQINSPLHF	TGCGCCAGCAGCTTGGACCAGATTAATTCACCCCTCCACTTT
many	TRBV6-2/TRBV6-3	TRBJ2-3	-	CASSYHQKAYF	TGTGCCAGCAGTTATCATCAAAAGGCGTATTTT
many	TRBV6-2/TRBV6-3	TRBJ2-3	TRBD1	CASSDGQGVTDTQYF	TGTGCCAGCAGTGACGGACAGGGGGTGACAGATACGCAGTATTTT
many	TRBV2	TRBJ2-1	-	CASSPFGNEQFF	TGTGCCAGCAGTCCTTTTGGGAATGAGCAGTTCTTC
-	TRBV4-2	TRBJ1-1	-	CASSQVRTDTEAFF	TGTGCCAGCAGCCAGGTTAGGACAGACACTGAAGCTTTCTTT
few	TRBV29-1	TRBJ2-3	TRBD2	CSVARGGTDTQYF	TGCAGCGTTGCGCGGGGGGGGACAGATACGCAGTATTTT
few	TRBV15	TRBJ2-1	-	CATSRDGRSSYNEQFF	TGTGCCACCAGCAGAGATGGTAGGAGCTCCTACAATGAGCAGTTCTTC
-	TRBV12-3/TRBV12-4	TRBJ2-7	-	CASSLAGMVLHEQYF	TGTGCCAGCAGTTTAGCAGGGATGGTGTTGCACGAGCAGTACTTC
-	TRBV7-3	TRBJ2-1	-	CASSDRQSGEQFF	TGTGCCAGCAGCGATCGACAGAGCGGTGAGCAGTTCTTC
few	TRBV13	TRBJ2-7	TRBD1	CASSPAGTGHPTTIEQYF	TGTGCCAGCAGCCCCGCCGGGACAGGGCATCCTACTACTATCGAGCAGTACTTC
many	TRBV12-3/TRBV12-4	TRBJ2-6	-	CASSFAGANVLTF	TGTGCCAGCAGTTTCGCGGGGGCCAACGTCCTGACTTTC
-	TRBV9	TRBJ2-7	-	CASSPQGGDVSSYEQYF	TGTGCCAGCAGCCCCCAGGGGGGGGACGTCAGCTCCTACGAGCAGTACTTC
few	TRBV4-1	TRBJ1-5	-	CASSPNSNQPQHF	TGCGCCAGCAGCCCTAATAGCAATCAGCCCCAGCATTTT
-	TRBV7-6	TRBJ2-1	-	CASSDRIGERANEQFF	TGTGCCAGCAGCGACCGGATAGGGGAGCGGGCCAATGAGCAGTTCTTC
many	TRBV29-1	TRBJ2-7	-	CSVEGDPRRGTAYEQYF	TGCAGCGTTGAGGGGGACCCCCGTCGAGGTACAGCCTACGAGCAGTACTTC
-	TRBV5-1	TRBJ2-7	-	CASSLWDGRDELYF	TGCGCCAGCAGCTTGTGGGACGGTCGGGACGAGCTGTACTTC
-	TRBV6-1	TRBJ1-1	-	CASRTATANTEAFF	TGTGCCAGCAGGACAGCTACCGCGAACACTGAAGCTTTCTTT
few	TRBV7-2	TRBJ2-2	-	CASSLATQNTGELFF	TGTGCCAGCAGCTTAGCAACACAGAACACCGGGGAGCTGTTTTTT
-	TRBV7-9	TRBJ1-2	TRBD1	CASSLGTGSYGYTF	TGTGCCAGCAGCTTGGGGACAGGATCCTATGGCTACACCTTC
many	TRBV29-1	TRBJ2-1	TRBD2	CSVDTSGVSNEQFF	TGCAGCGTTGACACTAGCGGGGTAAGCAATGAGCAGTTCTTC
-	TRBV5-1	TRBJ2-1	-	CASSLSTDNEQFF	TGCGCCAGCAGCTTGAGCACCGACAATGAGCAGTTCTTC
many	TRBV20-1	TRBJ2-5	-	CSARDPRGSQETQYF	TGCAGTGCTAGGGACCCAAGGGGTTCCCAAGAGACCCAGTACTTC
-	TRBV9	TRBJ1-1	-	CASSVGGPNTEAFF	TGTGCCAGCAGCGTTGGGGGTCCAAACACTGAAGCTTTCTTT
many	TRBV18	TRBJ2-1	TRBD2	CASSSDTSGGAGEQFF	TGTGCCAGCTCATCCGATACTAGCGGGGGGGCCGGTGAGCAGTTCTTC
many	TRBV20-1	TRBJ2-5	-	CSASGLPQETQYF	TGCAGTGCTTCGGGACTCCCTCAAGAGACCCAGTACTTC
-	TRBV5-1	TRBJ2-7	-	CASSLSQGYEQYF	TGCGCCAGCAGCTTGTCACAGGGCTACGAGCAGTACTTC